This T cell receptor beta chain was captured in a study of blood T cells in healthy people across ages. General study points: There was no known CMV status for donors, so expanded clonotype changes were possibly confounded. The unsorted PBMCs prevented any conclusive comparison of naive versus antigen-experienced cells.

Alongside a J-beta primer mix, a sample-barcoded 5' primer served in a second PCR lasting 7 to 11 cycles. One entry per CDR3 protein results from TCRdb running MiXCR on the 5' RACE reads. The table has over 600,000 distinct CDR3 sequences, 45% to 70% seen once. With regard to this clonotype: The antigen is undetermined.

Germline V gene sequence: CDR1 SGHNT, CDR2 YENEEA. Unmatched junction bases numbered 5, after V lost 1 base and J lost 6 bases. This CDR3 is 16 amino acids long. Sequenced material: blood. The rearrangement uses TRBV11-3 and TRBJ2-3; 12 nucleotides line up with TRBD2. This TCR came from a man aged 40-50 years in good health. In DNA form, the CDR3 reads TGTGCCAGCAGCTTAGTCGGACTAGCGGGACGGGATACGCAGTATTTT. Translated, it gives CASSLVGLAGRDTQYF.